The source of this T cell receptor (beta chain) is a study of blood T cell dynamics during melanoma immunotherapy. Across the study: Patients with metastatic melanoma got pembrolizumab or nivolumab-ipilimumab as first-line care.

Noted time point: week 3, after first cycle of checkpoint inhibitor. Samples come from before therapy and from week 3 after the first blockade cycle. The CDR3 has 16 residues. CDR1 and CDR2 from the germline V gene are SGHTA and FQGNSA. V lost 0 bases and J lost 4, with 14 bases in between. Every bulk PBMC sample received the same 350 ng of DNA. Measured with immunoSEQ multiplex PCR; TCRdb has only the in-frame clones, and not every one. The data contain about 11,000 clones, around nine tenths of them singletons. This TCR derives from a human donor with melanoma. The chain has TRBV7-2 and TRBJ2-3, with D perhaps assigned TRBD1 or TRBD2 (6 bases each). Sequencing was performed on blood, taken from a patient treated with checkpoint blockade. DNA of the CDR3: TGTGCCAGCAGCTTAGCGGGTCCGGGGGCCGCAGATACGCAGTATTTT. Its protein product is CASSLAGPGAADTQYF.